The source of this T cell receptor beta chain is a study of blood T cell repertoires in COVID-19. Turning to the study itself: Spain, Italy and the United States supplied samples that represented acute and convalescent COVID-19. PBMCs, B-cell-depleted T cells, or T cells provided the cDNA or gDNA that made up the material.

This CDR3 region has 16 residues. In the authors' workflow: How many nucleated cells were present was estimated from reference gene primer amplification. Clones were read by immunoSEQ multiplex PCR, and TCRdb kept only the in-frame ones, dropping some. That table furnishes V, J and clone size, whereas the DNA furnished D and trimming. The table lists some 160,000 clones, approximately 80% of them singletons. This clone was recorded only once. The sequencing input was peripheral blood. The V call is TRBV21-1, the J call TRBJ2-7; the table assigns TRBD2, which was not confirmed against the DNA. TRBV21-1 is noted as a pseudogene. The sequence was obtained from a human donor in a cohort sampled during active COVID-19. DNA of the CDR3: TGTGCCAGCAGCCGTCGACTAGCGCGGAAGGGCTACGAGCAGTACTTC. Protein sequence: CASSRRLARKGYEQYF.